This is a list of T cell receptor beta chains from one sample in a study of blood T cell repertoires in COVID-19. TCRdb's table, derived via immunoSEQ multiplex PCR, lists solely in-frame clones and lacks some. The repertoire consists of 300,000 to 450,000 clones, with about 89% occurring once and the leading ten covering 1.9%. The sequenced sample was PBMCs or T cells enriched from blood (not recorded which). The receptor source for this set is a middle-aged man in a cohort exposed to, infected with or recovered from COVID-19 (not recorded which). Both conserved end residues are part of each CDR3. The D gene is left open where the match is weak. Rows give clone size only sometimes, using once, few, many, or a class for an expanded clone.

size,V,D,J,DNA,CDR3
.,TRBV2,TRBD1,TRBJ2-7,TGTGCCAGCAGTGATTTAACAGGGGTGGTCGAGCAGTACTTC,CASSDLTGVVEQYF
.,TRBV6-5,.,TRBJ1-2,TGTGCCAGCAGGCAGGGTCGGGATGGCTACACCTTC,CASRQGRDGYTF
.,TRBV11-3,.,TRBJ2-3,TGTGCCAGCAGCTTAGGGCCCAGCACAGATACGCAGTATTTT,CASSLGPSTDTQYF
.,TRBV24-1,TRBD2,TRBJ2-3,TGTGCCACCAGTGATCCAATCCCTAGCGGGAGTTCAGATACGCAGTATTTT,CATSDPIPSGSSDTQYF
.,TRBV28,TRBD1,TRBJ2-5,TGTGCCAGCAGACCGCAGGGGGTTAAGACCCAGTACTTC,CASRPQGVKTQYF
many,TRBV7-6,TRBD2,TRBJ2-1,TGTGCCAGCAGCCCACGACCCGGGGGGGGGCTAGCGGGTGCATACAATGAGCAGTTCTTC,CASSPRPGGGLAGAYNEQFF
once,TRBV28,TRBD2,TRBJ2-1,TGTGCCAGCAGTTACCGGACTAGCGGATACAATGAGCAGTTCTTC,CASSYRTSGYNEQFF
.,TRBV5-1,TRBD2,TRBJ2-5,TGCGCCAGCAGCCCCCGGACTAGCGGGAGGGAGACCCAGTACTTC,CASSPRTSGRETQYF
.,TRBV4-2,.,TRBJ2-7,TGTGCCAGCAGCCAAGCCCCAACAGCCTTAGGTTCCTACGAGCAGTACTTC,CASSQAPTALGSYEQYF
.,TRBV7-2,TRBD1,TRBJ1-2,TGTGCCAGCAGCCTCAGAATAGGCAGGGGGGACTATGGCTACACCTTC,CASSLRIGRGDYGYTF
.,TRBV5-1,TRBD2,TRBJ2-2,TGCGCCAGCAGCTTGTCTAGCGGGAGCCCCAACACCGGGGAGCTGTTTTTT,CASSLSSGSPNTGELFF
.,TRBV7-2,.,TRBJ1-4,TGTGCCAGCAGCTTAGTTTCCGGGAAACAGGAAAAACTGTTTTTT,CASSLVSGKQEKLFF
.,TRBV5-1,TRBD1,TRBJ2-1,TGCGCCAGCAGCGGAGGGGACAGGGGAAATGAGCAGTTCTTC,CASSGGDRGNEQFF
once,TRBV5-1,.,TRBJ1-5,TGCGCCAGCAGCTTGGACAACCCTAGCAATCAGCCCCAGCATTTT,CASSLDNPSNQPQHF
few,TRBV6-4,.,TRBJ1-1,TGTGCCAGCAGTGTGGAGGGAAGCACTGAAGCTTTCTTT,CASSVEGSTEAFF
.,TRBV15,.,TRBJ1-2,TGTGCCACCAGCAGAGACCGGGAGGAGCCTCTCCACTATGGCTACACCTTC,CATSRDREEPLHYGYTF
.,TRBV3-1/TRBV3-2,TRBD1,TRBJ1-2,TGTGCCACTGGACAGGGGGCGAGTGGCTACACCTTC,CATGQGASGYTF
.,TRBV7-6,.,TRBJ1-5,TGTGCCAGCAGCTTAGCGCCGAGAGGCGGATTGGATCAGCCCCAGCATTTT,CASSLAPRGGLDQPQHF
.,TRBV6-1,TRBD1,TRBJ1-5,TGTGCCAGCAGTGGCCCGTCCAGGGGGCCTAATCAGCCCCAGCATTTT,CASSGPSRGPNQPQHF
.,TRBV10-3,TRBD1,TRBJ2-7,TGTGCCATCAGGGGGACAGAACCCTACGAGCAGTACTTC,CAIRGTEPYEQYF
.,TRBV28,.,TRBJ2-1,TGTGCCAGCAGCCTCGGGGGATTTGAGCAGTTCTTC,CASSLGGFEQFF
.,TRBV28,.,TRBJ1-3,TGTGCCAGCAGTTCGTCGGACAACTCTGGAAACACCATATATTTT,CASSSSDNSGNTIYF
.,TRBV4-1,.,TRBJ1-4,TGCGCCAGCAGCCCTGCCGGGGGGGAGACCGAAAAACTGTTTTTT,CASSPAGGETEKLFF